The rows below give T cell receptor beta chains drawn from one sample of a study of PD-1 blockade in classical Hodgkin lymphoma. The protocol was immunoSEQ multiplex PCR, while the TCRdb copy is restricted to in-frame clones and leaves out a portion. The sample consists of 100,000 or so clones, over 85% of them appearing once. This specimen was peripheral blood mononuclear cells (PBMCs), taken before the fourth cycle of nivolumab. The receptors stem from a human donor with classical Hodgkin lymphoma. CDR3s include the opening cysteine and the closing phenylalanine or tryptophan. Size is omitted from some rows. Given values are once, few, many or a class for expanded clones.

15,few,TRBV2,CASKATSGLGNEQFF
19,-,TRBV6-1,CASSETPGLVVPGANVLTF
15,-,TRBV5-4,CASSFLSVSYYGYTF
14,-,TRBV5-1,CASSLWGLGTEAFF
18,-,TRBV7-2,CASSLWTSGTTLYNEQFF
14,-,TRBV7-9,CASSSTAVNYGYTF
15,-,TRBV27,CASSPGTGPTGELFF
15,-,TRBV7-8,CASSLEVWGYNEQFF
18,-,TRBV11-1,CASSFAGATSGRWYEQYF
13,once,TRBV18,CASSPAALGEAFF
13,-,TRBV30,CAWGTQAGEKLFF
12,-,TRBV5-6,CASSLYLNEQFF
14,-,TRBV21-1,CAPRPGTSDETQYF
19,-,TRBV14,CASSQDETSGRQPYNEQFF
14,-,TRBV2,CASSEQLASYEQYF
13,-,TRBV5-4,CASSFVSGDGYTF
15,-,TRBV19,CASSTTGGSGQPQHF
13,-,TRBV4-3,CASSQIGRNTIYF
15,-,TRBV28,CASSFLGQGNYGYTF
16,few,TRBV19,CASSTSPGPTGYGYTF
11,-,TRBV20-1,CSPWAIGEQYF
13,-,TRBV6-1,CASSLLIGYGYTF
13,-,TRBV7-2,CASSFGTAYEQYF
14,-,TRBV2,CASSEVDRAQPQHF
16,-,TRBV10-2,CASRAPAGGGNTEAFF
15,-,TRBV7-2,CASSLEAGRGEKLFF
14,-,TRBV4-1,CASSQTTQMETQYF
13,-,TRBV6-5,CASSGQIDGGYTF
14,-,TRBV4-3,CASSQAASYNEQFF
15,-,TRBV6-5,CASSYSKYRDVEAFF
16,-,TRBV7-2,CASSFSTGLGTDTQYF